This TCR beta chain was observed in a study of Ad26.COV2.S vaccination and SARS-CoV-2 variants. This clone was picked up a small number of times. Trimming took 2 bases from V and 6 from J; bases not matched to a gene: 4. CDR1 and CDR2 (germline): SNHLY, FYNNEI. The CDR3 consists of 15 residues. TCRdb's copy holds only in-frame clones and misses some; the assay was immunoSEQ multiplex PCR. The sample carries about 350,000 clones, around nine tenths recorded once. Treatment described: some 20 received Ad26.COV2.S at low or high dose, single or two shots; a few received placebo; per-sample allocation not given. The samples were gathered on day 63 after the first injection of vaccine or placebo.

The chain employs TRBV2 and TRBJ2-7, with 13 positions matching TRBD2. The sample was peripheral blood, taken in a trial of Ad26.COV2.S vaccine versus placebo. This TCR was sampled from a person between 18 and 65 years old who received the Ad26.COV2.S COVID-19 vaccine or a placebo. The CDR3 DNA is TGTGCCAGCAGTGAACCGGGACTAGCGGGACGCGAGCAGTACTTC. This gives the protein CASSEPGLAGREQYF.